This T cell receptor (beta chain) came from a study of shared clonotypes between healthy human individuals. Only in-frame clones appear in the TCRdb table, and some are missing; sequencing was by immunoSEQ multiplex PCR. The sample holds roughly 2.1 million clones, under 95% seen once. The study's findings and limits: Represented genetic and exposure-history diversity was restricted by having few donors.

On this clone: Its specificity is not known.

This CDR3 region has 10 residues. Terminally differentiated effector memory CD45RA+ cells were left out of the naive CD8 fraction, which was CD45RO-negative and positively selected for CCR7. The gene calls are TRBV12-2 and TRBJ1-1; the table's D gene call, TRBD1, was not cross checked with the DNA. TRBV12-2 is listed as a pseudogene. This TCR was sampled from a man younger than 35 in good health. Some clones in this sample may be carry-over from other donors' samples. Material: naive CD8+ T cells from PBMCs. The CDR3 DNA reads as TGTGCAAGTCGCCCCAGGGGGGCTTTCTTT. It is translated as CASRPRGAFF.